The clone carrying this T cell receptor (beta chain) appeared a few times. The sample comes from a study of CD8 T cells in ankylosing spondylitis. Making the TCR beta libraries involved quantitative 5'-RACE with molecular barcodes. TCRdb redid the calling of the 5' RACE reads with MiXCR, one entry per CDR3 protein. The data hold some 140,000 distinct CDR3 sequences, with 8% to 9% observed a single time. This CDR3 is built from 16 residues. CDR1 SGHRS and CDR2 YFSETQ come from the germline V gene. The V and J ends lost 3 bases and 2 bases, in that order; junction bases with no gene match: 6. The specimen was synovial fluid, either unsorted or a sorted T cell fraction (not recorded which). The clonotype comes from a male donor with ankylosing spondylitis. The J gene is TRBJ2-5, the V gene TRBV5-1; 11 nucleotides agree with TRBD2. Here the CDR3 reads CASSSNRLAGQETQYF. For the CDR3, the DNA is TGCGCCAGCAGCTCCAACCGACTAGCGGGGCAAGAGACCCAGTACTTC.